This is a list of T cell receptor beta chains from one sample in a study of control samples from healthy donors and cancer patients. TCRdb's copy holds only in-frame clones and misses some; the assay was immunoSEQ multiplex PCR. The data show 130,000 or so clones, over 85% seen once. The specimen was blood. The receptor source for this set is a man aged 18 to 29 in good health. Both conserved end residues are part of each CDR3. The D gene is left open where the match is weak. A row's size may be missing; if present it is once, few, many or a size class.

clone_size	v_call	d_call	j_call	cdr3_nt	cdr3_aa
.	TRBV4-1	TRBD2	TRBJ2-1	TGCGCCAGCAGCCAAGGGCGGGGGGCCTACAATGAGCAGTTCTTC	CASSQGRGAYNEQFF
.	TRBV11-2	.	TRBJ2-3	TGTGCCAGCAGGGGGGCGGTAGATACGCAGTATTTT	CASRGAVDTQYF
.	TRBV5-4	TRBD1	TRBJ1-2	TGTGCCAGCAGCTCTAGGACAGGGGACTATGGCTACACCTTC	CASSSRTGDYGYTF
.	TRBV6-4	TRBD2	TRBJ2-3	TGTGCCAGCAGCGGGGGGACCACAGATACGCAGTATTTT	CASSGGTTDTQYF
.	TRBV7-9	.	TRBJ2-1	TGTGCCAGCAGCTCCGGAGGGACCAATAAGTTCTTC	CASSSGGTNKFF
.	TRBV7-9	.	TRBJ1-2	TGTGCCAGCAGCTTATTCCAGGCTCCCCTCTATGGCTACACCTTC	CASSLFQAPLYGYTF
.	TRBV7-9	.	TRBJ2-7	TGTGCCAGCAGCTTAGCGAACCGAGATTGGCCATACTTC	CASSLANRDWPYF
.	TRBV7-6	.	TRBJ2-3	TGTGCCAGCAGCTTATCGGGGTTCACAGATACGCAGTATTTT	CASSLSGFTDTQYF
once	TRBV27	.	TRBJ1-2	TGTGCCAGCAGTTTGGGGGGGGGCTACACCTTC	CASSLGGGYTF
.	TRBV30	TRBD1	TRBJ1-1	TGTGCCTGGAAACGACAGGGGAGGGCTGAAGCTTTCTTT	CAWKRQGRAEAFF
few	TRBV6-5	TRBD1	TRBJ1-5	TGTGCCAGCAGTTATGCTCCAGGGGGAGGTCAGCCCCAGCATTTT	CASSYAPGGGQPQHF
.	TRBV30	.	TRBJ2-7	TGTGCCTGGTCCGACACGGGGGACGAGCAGTACTTC	CAWSDTGDEQYF
few	TRBV7-9	.	TRBJ1-2	TGTGCCAGCAGCTTCCAACTCGATAACTATGGCTACACCTTC	CASSFQLDNYGYTF
.	TRBV5-6	.	TRBJ2-5	TGTGCCAGCAGCACGGGACTGGGTCTAATGTTTGACCAGTACTTC	CASSTGLGLMFDQYF
.	TRBV7-9	.	TRBJ2-7	TGTGCCAGCAGCCCCTACCGGGGCGGGGTCTCCTACGAGCAGTACTTC	CASSPYRGGVSYEQYF
few	TRBV5-1	TRBD1	TRBJ2-2	TGCGCCAGCAGCTTGGCCGGGACAGGGGGCGACACCGGGGAGCTGTTTTTT	CASSLAGTGGDTGELFF
.	TRBV18	.	TRBJ2-1	TGTGCCAGCTCCCCAATTAGCGGTTCCTACAATGAGCAGTTCTTC	CASSPISGSYNEQFF
.	TRBV4-2	TRBD2	TRBJ2-7	TGTGCCAGCAGCCAAGAAGCGCGGGGGGGCGCCTTCTACGAGCAGTACTTC	CASSQEARGGAFYEQYF
.	TRBV10-3	.	TRBJ1-2	TGTGCCATCAGTGAGTCCAGGGCCTATGGCTACACCTTC	CAISESRAYGYTF
.	TRBV2	.	TRBJ1-5	TGTGCCAGCAGTGGAGGGTCGTCCCTAGGGCAGCCCCAGCATTTT	CASSGGSSLGQPQHF
few	TRBV2	TRBD1	TRBJ1-2	TGTGCCAGCAGCGCGACAGGGGGGATCTATGGCTACACCTTC	CASSATGGIYGYTF
.	TRBV7-3	.	TRBJ1-3	TGTGCCGGCAGCTTAACGAGTAGGGGCATGGGTCGTGGAAACACCATATATTTT	CAGSLTSRGMGRGNTIYF
.	TRBV9	.	TRBJ1-2	TGTGCCAGCAGCGTAGGGAGGACAGACAGCTTCTATGGCTACACCTTC	CASSVGRTDSFYGYTF
.	TRBV19	.	TRBJ1-2	TGTGCCAGTAGTACCACCAGGGGTGGCTACACCTTC	CASSTTRGGYTF
.	TRBV2	.	TRBJ2-3	TGTGCCAGCAGTTTGGGGGTTTTTGATACGCAGTATTTT	CASSLGVFDTQYF
once	TRBV6-6	TRBD2	TRBJ2-7	TGTGCCAGCAGTCTCGGGACTACCTTGGGCGAGCAGTACTTC	CASSLGTTLGEQYF
.	TRBV27	.	TRBJ2-6	TGTGCCAGCAGTTGGGACACTCCCTCTGGGGCCAACGTCCTGACTTTC	CASSWDTPSGANVLTF
.	TRBV5-4	.	TRBJ1-2	TGTGCCAGCAGTACTTCCAGTACGAACTATGGCTACACCTTC	CASSTSSTNYGYTF
.	TRBV4-1	.	TRBJ2-5	TGCGCCAGCAGCCAAGATAGACAGCGAGGGGAGACCCAGTACTTC	CASSQDRQRGETQYF
.	TRBV3-1/TRBV3-2	.	TRBJ2-2	TGTGCCAGCAGCCAAGGTCAGGGCACCGGGGAGCTGTTTTTT	CASSQGQGTGELFF
.	TRBV6-2/TRBV6-3	.	TRBJ2-4	TGTGCCAGCAGACCTCTAGCCAAAAACATTCAGTACTTC	CASRPLAKNIQYF
.	TRBV6-1	.	TRBJ1-5	TGTGCCAGCAGTGAAGCGCGGTCTTTTTCTTTTAGCAATCAGCCCCAGCATTTT	CASSEARSFSFSNQPQHF
.	TRBV9	TRBD2	TRBJ2-2	TGTGCCAGCAGCCCCCGGGGGGGCGGGGGGTCTGACACCGGGGAGCTGTTTTTT	CASSPRGGGGSDTGELFF
.	TRBV6-4	.	TRBJ1-6	TGTGCCAGCAGTGAACAAGGGGGAGGTAATTCACCCCTCCACTTT	CASSEQGGGNSPLHF
.	TRBV6-5	.	TRBJ1-2	TGTGCCAGCAGCCCGATGCAGGGGACCGGGAGAAACACCTTC	CASSPMQGTGRNTF
.	TRBV9	TRBD2	TRBJ2-2	TGTGCCAGCAGCACCCCGCTCGGGGGACTAGCGGGGAGTGCGAACACCGGGGAGCTGTTTTTT	CASSTPLGGLAGSANTGELFF
.	TRBV27	.	TRBJ2-1	TGTGCCAGCAGAAGAGGAGGGAACCCCTACAATGAGCAGTTCTTC	CASRRGGNPYNEQFF
.	TRBV12-3/TRBV12-4	.	TRBJ2-7	TGTGCCAGCCCTCAGGGGGGCTCGTACGAGCAGTACTTC	CASPQGGSYEQYF
.	TRBV5-4	.	TRBJ1-2	TGTGCCAGCAGCTTACAGGGCCTAACTAACTATGGCTACACCTTC	CASSLQGLTNYGYTF
.	TRBV19	TRBD2	TRBJ2-5	TGTGCCAGTAGTATAGGCCTAGCGGGGGGGAGAGGAGAGACCCAGTACTTC	CASSIGLAGGRGETQYF
.	TRBV4-1	.	TRBJ2-7	TGCGCCAGCAGCCAAGTTCCCGGGGACTACGAGCAGTACTTC	CASSQVPGDYEQYF
.	TRBV7-6	TRBD2	TRBJ2-5	TGTGCCAGCAGCTTAGTTGGCGGGGGGGCCAAAGAGACCCAGTACTTC	CASSLVGGGAKETQYF
.	TRBV5-1	.	TRBJ1-4	TGCGCCAGCAGCTTGGGTTCAGGGAAAGGGTCTGAAAAACTGTTTTTT	CASSLGSGKGSEKLFF
.	TRBV11-3	.	TRBJ2-1	TGTGCCAGCAGCTTAGATTCTGCGGAGCAGTTCTTC	CASSLDSAEQFF
.	TRBV2	.	TRBJ2-5	TGTGCCAGCATCAAGGGGGGCGGGGGAGAGACCCAGTACTTC	CASIKGGGGETQYF
.	TRBV30	.	TRBJ1-2	TGTGCCTGGAGTACGGGGGCTCCCGTCTATGGCTACACCTTC	CAWSTGAPVYGYTF
.	TRBV6-4	.	TRBJ1-2	TGTGCCAGCAGTGACTCCCCCGGGGCCGGGGGGGGCTACACCTTC	CASSDSPGAGGGYTF
.	TRBV11-3	.	TRBJ2-2	TGTGCCAGCAGCTCATCCGACAGTAACACCGGGGAGCTGTTTTTT	CASSSSDSNTGELFF
.	TRBV4-1	TRBD1	TRBJ1-6	TGCGCCAGCAGCCAAGGGGGACAGGGAGATTCACCCCTCCACTTT	CASSQGGQGDSPLHF
.	TRBV18	TRBD2	TRBJ2-3	TGTGCCAGCTCACTAGCGGGCGGGGGCACAGATACGCAGTATTTT	CASSLAGGGTDTQYF
.	TRBV19	.	TRBJ1-2	TGTGCCAGTAGTATCGCTACCACCAGGGTACCGGCGGGGGGCTACACCTTC	CASSIATTRVPAGGYTF
.	TRBV19	.	TRBJ1-2	TGTGCCAGTAGTACGGGGAATTGGGGCAGGCACTATGGCTACACCTTC	CASSTGNWGRHYGYTF
.	TRBV14	.	TRBJ2-7	TGTGCCAGCAGCCACAATAGCGGAATCTACGAGCAGTACTTC	CASSHNSGIYEQYF
once	TRBV10-3	TRBD1	TRBJ1-1	TGTGCCATCAGGGGGACAGGTGGGAACACTGAAGCTTTCTTT	CAIRGTGGNTEAFF
few	TRBV4-1	.	TRBJ1-5	TGCGCCAGCAGCCAAGTCTTCCGGACACTTAGCAATCAGCCCCAGCATTTT	CASSQVFRTLSNQPQHF
.	TRBV5-1	.	TRBJ1-6	TGCGCCAGCAGCTTGGGGCAGGGGTCATATTCACCCCTCCACTTT	CASSLGQGSYSPLHF
.	TRBV6-5	.	TRBJ1-2	TGTGCCAGCAGTTACTCCGGCTCCCTTCCCTATGGCTACACCTTC	CASSYSGSLPYGYTF
once	TRBV5-1	.	TRBJ2-3	TGCGCCAGCACCTACGACCGCACAGATACGCAGTATTTT	CASTYDRTDTQYF
.	TRBV19	.	TRBJ2-7	TGTGCCAGTAGTCGGAGGGGGAGGTACGAGCAGTACTTC	CASSRRGRYEQYF